The 6 T cell receptor beta chains listed next were all sequenced from one sample in a study of blood T cell repertoires in COVID-19. Method: immunoSEQ multiplex PCR; TCRdb's copy keeps in-frame clones and lacks some. The sample lists about 180,000 clones; 85% to 90% were seen once. Source material: PBMCs or T cells enriched from blood (not recorded which). These receptors all stem from a man in his forties or fifties who had recovered from COVID-19.

The chain uses TRBV7-9 and TRBJ1-2, with 10 bases that match TRBD1. The germline gives CDR1 SEHNR, CDR2 FQNEAQ (reference sequence). V gave up 7 bases and J gave up 2 bases; unmatched junction bases: 4. The CDR3 runs 14 residues. This chain's CDR3 is CASTPGQGNYGYTF. CDR3 sequence (DNA): TGTGCCAGCACCCCGGGACAGGGGAACTATGGCTACACCTTC.

The V gene is TRBV28, the J gene TRBJ2-7; TRBD2 is a possible D gene (5 bases). Germline-derived CDR1 and CDR2 are MDHEN and SYDVKM. Trimming left V 6 bases short and J 3 bases short, with 9 bases between. The CDR3 is 12 amino acids. CDR3: CASSRGRYEQYF. In DNA form, the CDR3 reads TGTGCCAGCAGCCGAGGGCGCTACGAGCAGTACTTC.

The sample holds a few counts of this clone. The rearrangement uses TRBV19 and TRBJ2-1; TRBD2 matches at 8 bases. This CDR3 is built from 17 residues. The germline V gene encodes CDR1 LNHDA and CDR2 SQIVND (reference sequence). V gave up 3 bases and J gave up 3 bases; unmatched junction bases: 10. CDR3 in amino acids: CASSIDPGGVFYNEQFF. CDR3 bases: TGTGCCAGTAGTATCGATCCGGGAGGGGTCTTCTACAATGAGCAGTTCTTC.

The genes are TRBV12-3 or TRBV12-4 and TRBJ2-7; tentative D call: TRBD2 (5 bases). The CDR3 loop spans 12 amino acids. V lost 2 bases and J 12 bases, leaving 14 bases between the germline ends. The CDR3 region has the DNA TGTGCCAGCAGTTTAACACCGTCGGCGGGGTACTTC. Residues: CASSLTPSAGYF.

This rearrangement joins TRBV2 to TRBJ1-1, with TRBD1 as a possible D gene (6 bases). Trimming shortened V by 6 bases and J by 5 bases, and 13 bases separated the two germline ends. Germline CDR1 reads SNHLY; CDR2 reads FYNNEI. The CDR3 contains 13 residues. The CDR3 DNA reads as TGTGCCAGCAGGTCAGGGGCGGAAACTGAAGCTTTCTTT. It translates to CASRSGAETEAFF.

The chain uses TRBV6-5 and TRBJ2-2; D is possibly TRBD2 (6 bases). The CDR3 is 15 amino acids. The germline gives CDR1 MNHEY, CDR2 SVGAGI. The ends were cut back, 6 bases at V and 1 base at J, with 12 bases in the middle. The CDR3 DNA reads as TGTGCCAGCAGAATAGGAGGGTTGAACACCGGGGAGCTGTTTTTT. Translating it yields CASRIGGLNTGELFF.